Detailed here is one T cell receptor beta chain. Its specificity is not known. Germline V gene sequence: CDR1 LGHNT, CDR2 FRNRAP. The CDR3 consists of 12 residues. Trimming shortened V by 1 base and J by 3 bases, and 4 bases separated the two germline ends. The data were taken from a study of cytomegalovirus exposure and HLA in healthy donors. Study results and limitations: Differences between HLA loci emerged in a later analysis of TCR association rates, with DRB1 most and HLA-C fewest. The study listed under 200 cytomegalovirus-associated TCR beta chains. Accurate HLA-A and HLA-B prediction from TCR beta sequences was reported for most subjects.

13 Jbeta primers and 60 Vbeta primers were used for the PCR. Profiling relied on immunoSEQ multiplex PCR, and the TCRdb table lists in-frame clones only, not all of them. Its listing shows 150,000 to 200,000 clones. What was sequenced was PBMCs. This clonotype originated in a woman aged 18-29 years in good health and CMV-seropositive. J is TRBJ2-7 and V is TRBV12-5; D gene uncertain. The CDR3 nucleotides are TGTGCTAGTGGTTTGGGTATCTACGAGCAGTACTTC. This codes for CASGLGIYEQYF.